The sample holds many counts of the clone carrying this T cell receptor beta chain. The antigen remains unidentified. The data originate from a study of T-cell reconstitution after alpha-beta-depleted transplantation in children. V was clipped by 6 bases and J by 0 bases, with 11 bases between them. The CDR3 length is 15 residues. The TCRbeta library was prepared with unique molecular identifiers. TCRdb reanalysed the PCR reads using MiXCR and keeps one entry per CDR3 protein. The repertoire holds more than 200,000 distinct CDR3 sequences, with more than 15% as singletons. Broader study findings: Reportedly, roughly two months post-transplant, alpha-beta T cells arose from several hundred expanded graft clones. At day 60, the high TCRbeta diversity found in some patients originated from recipient T cells and thymic progenitors that had survived. At the one-year point after transplant, T-cell counts and TCRbeta diversity were found to come mostly from T cells that had been newly produced.

This receptor was identified in a male patient aged 2 to 9 who had a stem cell transplant for acute lymphoblastic leukemia, so the T cells may come from the graft donor. The rearrangement links TRBV12-3 or TRBV12-4 to TRBJ2-2, with D perhaps being TRBD1 or TRBD2 (5 bases each). The sample in question was PBMCs, mostly from graft donor cells, obtained 360 days after TCRalphabeta/CD19-depleted stem cell transplant. In DNA form, the CDR3 reads TGTGCCAGCAGCGCCCGAGGGGCGAACACCGGGGAGCTGTTTTTT. Its protein is CASSARGANTGELFF.